This T cell receptor beta chain was retrieved from a study of T cell responses to AZD1222 COVID-19 vaccine. V dropped 0 bases and J dropped 9 bases, with 16 bases sitting between them. This CDR3 is 15 amino acids long. The germline gives CDR1 SGDLS, CDR2 YYNGEE. Of note for this clone: Its specificity is unknown.

Overall study results and limits: In a largely white British group with more females than males, clonal diversity was possibly underestimated. Dominant CD4 TCR responses targeted spike regions 160-218 and 743-854. Unmutated variant regions are reportedly targeted by nearly half of spike-specific TCRs.

Assay used: immunoSEQ multiplex PCR; TCRdb lists only in-frame clones, some missing. Among some 190,000 clones, roughly 94% were seen once, and the ten largest hold 1.5% to 2%. The chain carries TRBV9 and TRBJ2-1, with D perhaps assigned TRBD1 or TRBD2 (5 bases each). The source material was peripheral blood, sampled 28 days after the second dose of the MenACWY control vaccine. This receptor was taken from an adult who received the MenACWY meningococcal vaccine as a control. This chain's CDR3 is CASSVAPGSSSEQFF. The CDR3 nucleotides read TGTGCCAGCAGCGTAGCCCCAGGGAGTAGCAGTGAGCAGTTCTTC. The full variable domain, completed using reference TRBV9 and TRBJ2-1, is DSGVTQTPKHLITATGQRVTLRCSPRSGDLSVYWYQQSLDQGLQFLIQYYNGEERAKGNILERFSAQQFPDLHSELNLSSLELGDSALYFCASSVAPGSSSEQFFGPGTRLTVL.